This TCR beta chain stems from a study of cytomegalovirus exposure and HLA in healthy donors. The CDR3 length is 14 residues. V lost 1 base, J lost 0 bases, and 4 bases lay in between. Germline-derived CDR1 and CDR2 are MDHEN and SYDVKM. The study ran its PCR with 60 Vbeta and 13 Jbeta primers. The protocol was immunoSEQ multiplex PCR, while the TCRdb copy is restricted to in-frame clones and leaves out a portion. The table has 95,000 to 100,000 clones, approximately 9% seen once. The V call is TRBV28, the J call TRBJ1-3; D gene ambiguous. This receptor was obtained from a man aged 50-59 years in good health and CMV-seropositive. Sequenced sample: PBMCs. CDR3 in DNA: TGTGCCAGCAGTTTATCCGTCTCTGGAAACACCATATATTTT. Amino acid sequence: CASSLSVSGNTIYF.